These T cell receptor beta chains were read from a single sample in a study of CD8+ T cells in alopecia areata. The data were produced by immunoSEQ multiplex PCR, yet TCRdb's version contains in-frame clones alone and is incomplete. The data contain over 200,000 clones, over 60% of them singletons. The sample in question was CD4+ T cells sorted from blood, obtained at week 4, from a patient treated with tofacitinib. Every receptor here comes from a human donor with alopecia areata. The CDR3 runs from the conserved cysteine through the conserved F or W. The order of the fields is clone size, V gene, J gene, D gene, CDR3 DNA, CDR3 protein. A D gene is named only where the DNA matches it firmly. Clone size, where shown, is once, few, many, or a class for clones that have expanded.

>NA|TRBV5-6|TRBJ1-1|NA
TGTGCCAGCAGCTTGTTCAGGAACACTGAAGCTTTCTTT
CASSLFRNTEAFF
>NA|TRBV6-5|TRBJ2-1|TRBD2
TGTGCCACCACCGGGGGGGGCTTCAATGAGCAGTTCTTC
CATTGGGFNEQFF
>NA|TRBV5-6|TRBJ2-5|TRBD1
TGTGCCAGCAGCTACATAAGGACAGGGAGGGAGACCCAGTACTTC
CASSYIRTGRETQYF
>NA|TRBV4-1|TRBJ2-5|NA
TGCGCCAGCAGCCAAGTTGGGACAACGGGAGAGACCCAGTACTTC
CASSQVGTTGETQYF
>NA|TRBV29-1|TRBJ1-2|NA
TGCAGCGTGCACACGACCGGTGCCGGCTACACCTTC
CSVHTTGAGYTF
>NA|TRBV2|TRBJ1-2|TRBD1
TGTGCCAGCAGTGAAGTGGGAGGGGGCGGCTATGGCTACACCTTC
CASSEVGGGGYGYTF
>medium-sized|TRBV4-3|TRBJ2-1|NA
TGCGCCAGCAGCCAATACAGGGCATCGGAGCAGTTCTTC
CASSQYRASEQFF
>NA|TRBV7-9|TRBJ1-2|NA
TGTGCCAGCAGCATAAACAAGGCACACACCTTC
CASSINKAHTF
>NA|TRBV30|TRBJ1-5|TRBD1
TGTGCCTGGAGTCTGACAGGGGGGCTCTCGCCCCAGCATTTT
CAWSLTGGLSPQHF
>once|TRBV5-6|TRBJ2-5|NA
TGTGCCAGCAGCAGCCGGACCCAGTACTTC
CASSSRTQYF
>few|TRBV27|TRBJ1-6|NA
TGTGCCAGCGGAGGGGGAACCTATAATTCACCCCTCCACTTT
CASGGGTYNSPLHF
>NA|TRBV9|TRBJ2-1|NA
TGTGCCAGCAGCGTAGAACAGGGAGTAAAGCAGTTCTTC
CASSVEQGVKQFF
>few|TRBV29-1|TRBJ2-5|TRBD1
TGCAGCGTGGACAGGGGCTATGAGACCCAGTACTTC
CSVDRGYETQYF
>NA|TRBV6-1|TRBJ1-5|NA
TGTGCCAGCAGCGGACAGATTAGCAATCAGCCCCAGCATTTT
CASSGQISNQPQHF
>once|TRBV5-1|TRBJ2-5|TRBD1
TGCGCCAGCAGCCGGGGACAGCCCAGCCCCCAAGAGACCCAGTACTTC
CASSRGQPSPQETQYF
>NA|TRBV30|TRBJ1-3|NA
TGTGCCTGGAGTGTAGATCTGTTGGGCCCTGGAAACACCATATATTTT
CAWSVDLLGPGNTIYF
>NA|TRBV25-1|TRBJ1-6|NA
TGTGCCAGCAGTGAATACTCCGGGGCGGGGAATTCACCCCTCCACTTT
CASSEYSGAGNSPLHF
>NA|TRBV7-9|TRBJ2-7|TRBD1
TGTGCCAGCAGCCCGGGACAGGGGTTCTCCTACGAGCAGTACTTC
CASSPGQGFSYEQYF
>NA|TRBV30|TRBJ1-1|NA
TGTGCCTGTCGAGGAGGACACGGGGGTGAAGCTTTCTTT
CACRGGHGGEAFF
>once|TRBV25-1|TRBJ1-1|TRBD1
TGTGCCAGCAGTGTAAGGGACAGGGAAGCTTTCTTT
CASSVRDREAFF
>NA|TRBV7-9|TRBJ1-1|NA
TGTGCCAGCAGCTTATTTGGAGAGAACACTGAAGCTTTCTTT
CASSLFGENTEAFF
>NA|TRBV15|TRBJ1-1|NA
TGTGCCACCAGCAGAGATTTGGGAGACACTGAAGCTTTCTTT
CATSRDLGDTEAFF
>NA|TRBV5-1|TRBJ1-1|TRBD1
TGCGCCAGCAGCCAAGGACAGGGGGCCGTTGAAGCTTTCTTT
CASSQGQGAVEAFF
>NA|TRBV25-1|TRBJ2-3|TRBD1
TGTGCCAGCAGTGAATATGCGGGACAGGGCACAGATACGCAGTATTTT
CASSEYAGQGTDTQYF
>NA|TRBV30|TRBJ2-1|TRBD2
TGTGCCTGGGCGCGGAGCGGGGGCGGGCATGAGCAGTTCTTC
CAWARSGGGHEQFF
>NA|TRBV5-1|TRBJ1-1|TRBD1
TGCGCCAGCGCTTCGGGACAGCCAGGAGGGACTGAAGCTTTCTTT
CASASGQPGGTEAFF
>NA|TRBV15|TRBJ2-1|TRBD1
TGTGCCACCAGCAGACTCCCCCCCGGAGGACAGGGGGCCCACAATGAGCAGTTCTTC
CATSRLPPGGQGAHNEQFF
>NA|TRBV6-5|TRBJ1-1|TRBD1
TGTGCCAGCAGTTACACCTTGACAGGGCTAACTGAAGCTTTCTTT
CASSYTLTGLTEAFF
>NA|TRBV5-4|TRBJ1-4|NA
TGTGCCAGCAGCTTGTCGTCGGTTAATGAAAAACTGTTTTTT
CASSLSSVNEKLFF
>NA|TRBV11-3|TRBJ2-3|TRBD2
TGTGCCAGCAGCTTAGGCATCCGACTAGCGGGGTCTGATACGCAGTATTTT
CASSLGIRLAGSDTQYF
>NA|TRBV12-5|TRBJ2-1|TRBD2
TGTGCTAGTGGTATAGCGGGGGGGCGGAATGAGCAGTTCTTC
CASGIAGGRNEQFF
>NA|TRBV29-1|TRBJ1-2|NA
TGCAGCGTTGCACCACCTCCTGCAAGGAATGGCTACACCTTC
CSVAPPPARNGYTF
>NA|TRBV7-2|TRBJ2-2|NA
TGTGCCAGCAGTTCGACTTTCAACTCGTTTGGCACCGGGGAGCTGTTTTTT
CASSSTFNSFGTGELFF
>few|TRBV29-1|TRBJ2-5|NA
TGCAGCGCGCGGGACAGACAGGGAGGATCCCAGTACTTC
CSARDRQGGSQYF
>NA|TRBV5-4|TRBJ1-6|TRBD1
TGTGCCAGCAGCTTAGACCGGGACAGGGGTAATTCACCCCTCCACTTT
CASSLDRDRGNSPLHF
>NA|TRBV5-1|TRBJ2-1|TRBD2
TGCGCCAGCAGCTTTACTAGCGGGGTTAGCCATGAGCAGTTCTTC
CASSFTSGVSHEQFF
>few|TRBV5-4|TRBJ2-7|TRBD2
TGTGCCAGCAGCCCCGCGGGGGGCTACGAGCAGTACTTC
CASSPAGGYEQYF
>NA|TRBV29-1|TRBJ1-4|TRBD1
TGCAGCGTTGGGGACAGGGCTAATGAAAAACTGTTTTTT
CSVGDRANEKLFF
>few|TRBV7-9|TRBJ2-3|NA
TGTGCCAGCAGCCCCAGCACAGATACGCAGTATTTT
CASSPSTDTQYF
>NA|TRBV4-2|TRBJ2-7|TRBD1
TGTGCCAGCAGCCATGATAGGAGACAGGGACGGGAGCAGTACTTC
CASSHDRRQGREQYF
>NA|TRBV5-6|TRBJ2-5|NA
TGTGCCAGCAGCTTGCGGACCGAAGAGACCCAGTACTTC
CASSLRTEETQYF
>NA|TRBV27|TRBJ2-6|NA
TGTGCCAGCAGCGTATACTCTGGGGCCAACGTCCTGACTTTC
CASSVYSGANVLTF
>NA|TRBV18|TRBJ2-7|NA
TGTGCCAGCTCACCACCGGGAAGTAGAGAGCAGTACTTC
CASSPPGSREQYF
>NA|TRBV18|TRBJ2-7|TRBD1
TGTGCCAGCTCAGAACCGGGACAGAGATCCTACGAGCAGTACTTC
CASSEPGQRSYEQYF
>NA|TRBV6-5|TRBJ1-1|TRBD1
TGTGCCAGCAGGGGTAGCCGGGACAGGGGAGCTTTCTTT
CASRGSRDRGAFF
>NA|TRBV29-1|TRBJ1-1|TRBD1
TGCAGCTCGGGACAGCTGAACACTGAAGCTTTCTTT
CSSGQLNTEAFF
>NA|TRBV5-4|TRBJ2-3|NA
TGTGCCAGCAGCCCCGCTTTACAGGGTCGCACAGATACGCAGTATTTT
CASSPALQGRTDTQYF
>NA|TRBV5-1|TRBJ2-7|TRBD1
TGCGCCAGCAGCTTGACCTTGACAGGGGGCGCCTACGAGCAGTACTTC
CASSLTLTGGAYEQYF
>NA|TRBV20-1|TRBJ2-5|NA
TGCAGTGCTCAAGGAGAGACCCAGTACTTC
CSAQGETQYF
>NA|TRBV29-1|TRBJ1-3|TRBD1
TGCAGCGCCGGGACAGGGTTAAGCACCATATATTTT
CSAGTGLSTIYF
>NA|TRBV7-8|TRBJ1-4|TRBD1
TGTGCCAGCAGCCCGGTGGACAGGGAGAATGAAAAACTGTTTTTT
CASSPVDRENEKLFF
>few|TRBV29-1|TRBJ1-1|NA
TGCAGCGTTGAAGTAGCCACACAGAACACTGAAGCTTTCTTT
CSVEVATQNTEAFF
>NA|TRBV28|TRBJ1-2|NA
TGTGCCAGCAGTGCTACACCCCTCAGGGGACACTATGGCTACACCTTC
CASSATPLRGHYGYTF
>NA|TRBV30|TRBJ2-3|NA
TGTGCCTGGAGTCCGGGCCGACCAGATACGCAGTATTTT
CAWSPGRPDTQYF
>once|TRBV7-8|TRBJ2-1|NA
TGTGCCAGCAGCTTGGCGGGGGCAGGTGAGCAGTTCTTC
CASSLAGAGEQFF
>NA|TRBV7-6|TRBJ2-7|NA
TGTGCCAGCAGCTTAGCGGGCAGGGACGACGAGCAGTACTTC
CASSLAGRDDEQYF
>NA|TRBV10-3|TRBJ2-5|NA
TGTGCCACTCAGGGCGGCGGGGAGACCCAGTACTTC
CATQGGGETQYF